This T cell receptor beta chain stems from a study of CD8+ T cells in alopecia areata. In this sample, this clone turned up a few times. Its antigen is not known. Study results and limitations: Affected scalp, especially in alopecia totalis/universalis, had a higher clonality than normal scalp did.

V gave up 4 bases and J gave up 5 bases; unmatched junction bases: 5. CDR3 length: 14 amino acids. Germline loops: CDR1 SQVTM, CDR2 ANQGSEA. Treatment specified: oral pan-JAK inhibitor, 5-10 mg twice daily. Following extraction, RNA underwent reverse transcription to cDNA, which served as the sequencing template. The table came from immunoSEQ multiplex PCR; TCRdb's copy has only in-frame clones and leaves some out. The sample has about 210,000 clones, around three fifths seen once; the top ten hold about 1.4%. The chain has TRBV29-1 and TRBJ2-4, with 10 bases fitting TRBD1. The sample in question was CD4+ T cells sorted from blood, obtained at week 4, from a patient treated with tofacitinib. The sequence was obtained from a human donor with alopecia areata. CDR3 protein: CSVGQGARENIQYF. The CDR3 DNA sequence: TGCAGCGTTGGACAGGGGGCGAGAGAAAACATTCAGTACTTC.